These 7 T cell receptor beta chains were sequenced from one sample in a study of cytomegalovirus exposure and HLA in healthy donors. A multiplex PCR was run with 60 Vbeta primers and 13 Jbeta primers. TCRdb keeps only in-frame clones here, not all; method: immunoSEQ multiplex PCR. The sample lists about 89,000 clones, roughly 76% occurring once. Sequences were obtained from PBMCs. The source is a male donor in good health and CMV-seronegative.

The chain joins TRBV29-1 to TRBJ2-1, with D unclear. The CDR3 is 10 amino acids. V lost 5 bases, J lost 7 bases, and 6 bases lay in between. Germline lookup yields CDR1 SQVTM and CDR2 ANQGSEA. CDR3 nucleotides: TGCAGCGTTCACGAGAATGAGCAGTTCTTC. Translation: CSVHENEQFF.

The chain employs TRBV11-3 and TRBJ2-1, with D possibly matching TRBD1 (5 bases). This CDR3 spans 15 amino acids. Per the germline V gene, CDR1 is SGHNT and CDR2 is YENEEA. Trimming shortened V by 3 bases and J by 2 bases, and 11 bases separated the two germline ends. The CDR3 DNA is TGTGCCAGCAGCTTGGGGCGCCTGACCTACAATGAGCAGTTCTTC. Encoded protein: CASSLGRLTYNEQFF. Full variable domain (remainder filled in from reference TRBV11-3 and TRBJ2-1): EAGVVQSPRYKIIEKKQPVAFWCNPISGHNTLYWYLQNLGQGPELLIRYENEEAVDDSQLPKDRFSAERLKGVDSTLKIQPAELGDSAVYLCASSLGRLTYNEQFFGPGTRLTVL.

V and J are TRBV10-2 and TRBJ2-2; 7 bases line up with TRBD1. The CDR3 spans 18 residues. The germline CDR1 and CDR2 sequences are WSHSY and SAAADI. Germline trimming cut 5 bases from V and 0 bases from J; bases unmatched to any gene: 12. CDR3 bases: TGCGCCAGCAGTTACCAGCCCGGGGACAGCGCGAACACCGGGGAGCTGTTTTTT. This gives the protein CASSYQPGDSANTGELFF.

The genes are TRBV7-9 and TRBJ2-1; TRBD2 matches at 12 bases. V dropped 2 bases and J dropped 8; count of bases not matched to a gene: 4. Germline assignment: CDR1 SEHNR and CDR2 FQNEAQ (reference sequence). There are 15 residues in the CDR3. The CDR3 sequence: CASSLRLAGVHEQFF. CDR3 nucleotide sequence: TGTGCCAGCAGCTTACGACTAGCGGGGGTGCATGAGCAGTTCTTC.

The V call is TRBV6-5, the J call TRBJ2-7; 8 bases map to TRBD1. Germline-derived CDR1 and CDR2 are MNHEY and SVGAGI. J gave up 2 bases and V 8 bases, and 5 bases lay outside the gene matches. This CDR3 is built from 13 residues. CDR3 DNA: TGTGCCAGCGGAGGACAGGGAACCTACGAGCAGTACTTC. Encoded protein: CASGGQGTYEQYF.

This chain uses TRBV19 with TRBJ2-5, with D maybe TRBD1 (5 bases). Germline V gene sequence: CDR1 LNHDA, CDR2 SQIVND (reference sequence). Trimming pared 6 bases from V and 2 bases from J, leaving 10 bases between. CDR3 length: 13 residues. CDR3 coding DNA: TGTGCCAGTAGAAGGAACAGGCAAGAGACCCAGTACTTC. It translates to CASRRNRQETQYF.

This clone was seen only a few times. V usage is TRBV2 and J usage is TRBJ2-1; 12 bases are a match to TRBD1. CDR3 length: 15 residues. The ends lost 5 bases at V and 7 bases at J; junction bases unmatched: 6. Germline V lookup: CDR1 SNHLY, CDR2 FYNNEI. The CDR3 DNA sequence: TGTGCCAGCAGTCAGGGACAGGGGGCGTCAAATGAGCAGTTCTTC. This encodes CASSQGQGASNEQFF.